The clone carrying this T cell receptor (beta chain) was counted a few times. The length of the CDR3 is 16 residues. Between the trimmed V and J ends, which lost 5 bases and 2 bases, there was a span of 17 bases. CDR1 and CDR2 from the germline V gene are SGHTA and FQGNSA. TCRdb called the 5' RACE reads again in MiXCR, with one record for every CDR3 protein. The repertoire consists of more than 20,000 distinct CDR3 sequences, with 4.5% to 5.5% occurring once and the leading ten covering around 10%. This sample was taken from a study of early T cells in non-severe SARS-CoV-2 infection. The sample consisted of whole blood. This sequence was found in an adult who was a healthcare worker with PCR-confirmed SARS-CoV-2 infection or an uninfected control (not recorded which). The chain employs TRBV7-2 and TRBJ2-3; D may be TRBD1 (5 bases). CDR3 in DNA: TGTGCCAGCAGCCCCCTCAGGGCGGATCTCACAGATACGCAGTATTTT. Its protein product is CASSPLRADLTDTQYF.